The clone carrying this T cell receptor (beta chain) was detected ten times or more. Its antigen is unknown. cDNA was made by 5'RACE with 10-nucleotide random UMIs. In TCRdb, the 5' RACE reads were re-called with MiXCR into one record per CDR3 protein. The table shows approximately 45,000 distinct CDR3 sequences, with roughly 13% occurring only once. This entry comes from a study of neurological immune-mediated disorders. Study observations and caveats: While HTLV-1-associated myelopathy showed the greatest TCR clonal expansion, multiple sclerosis showed the least, falling below healthy controls.

Time point described: longitudinal time-point 3. The sequencing sample was made of PBMCs. The sequence was collected from a young man in good health.

This CDR3 reads CASKGAADTQYF. CDR3 DNA: TGTGCCAGTAAGGGGGCGGCAGATACGCAGTATTTT. The chain uses TRBV27 and TRBJ2-3; 7 nucleotides agree with TRBD1. With V trimmed by 9 bases and J by 4 bases, 4 bases remained unmatched. The germline V gene has CDR1 MNHEY and CDR2 SMNVEV (reference sequence). The CDR3 contains 12 residues.